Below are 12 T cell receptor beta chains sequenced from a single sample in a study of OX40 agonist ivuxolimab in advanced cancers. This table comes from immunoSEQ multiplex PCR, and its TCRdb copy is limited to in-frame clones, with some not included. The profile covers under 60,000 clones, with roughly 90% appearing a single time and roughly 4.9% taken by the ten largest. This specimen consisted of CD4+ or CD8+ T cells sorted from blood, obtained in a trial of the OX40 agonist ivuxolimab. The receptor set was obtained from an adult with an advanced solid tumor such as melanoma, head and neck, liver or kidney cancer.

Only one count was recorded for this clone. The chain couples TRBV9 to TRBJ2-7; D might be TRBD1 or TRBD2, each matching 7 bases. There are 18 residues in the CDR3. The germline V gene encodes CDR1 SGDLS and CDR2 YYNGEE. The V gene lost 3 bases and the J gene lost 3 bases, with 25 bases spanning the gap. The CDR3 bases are TGTGCCAGCAGCGCAGGGGGGGCGGTGGCAGGGGTATTCTACGAGCAGTACTTC. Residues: CASSAGGAVAGVFYEQYF.

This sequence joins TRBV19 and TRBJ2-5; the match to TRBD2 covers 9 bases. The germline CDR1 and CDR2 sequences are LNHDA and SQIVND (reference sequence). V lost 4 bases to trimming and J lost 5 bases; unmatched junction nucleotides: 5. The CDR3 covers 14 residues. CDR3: CASSSGGAGETQYF. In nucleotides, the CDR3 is TGTGCCAGTAGTAGCGGGGGGGCGGGTGAGACCCAGTACTTC.

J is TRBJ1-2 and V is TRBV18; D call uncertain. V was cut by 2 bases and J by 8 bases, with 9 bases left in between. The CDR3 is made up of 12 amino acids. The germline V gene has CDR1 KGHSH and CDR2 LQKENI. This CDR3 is CASSPGPGGYTF. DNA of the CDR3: TGTGCCAGCTCACCAGGGCCGGGGGGCTACACCTTC.

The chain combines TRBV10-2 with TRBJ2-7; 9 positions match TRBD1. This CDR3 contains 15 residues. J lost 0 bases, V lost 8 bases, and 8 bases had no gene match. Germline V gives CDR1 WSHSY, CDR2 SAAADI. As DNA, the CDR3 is TGCGCCAGCGGTCAGGGACAGGGATACTCCTACGAGCAGTACTTC. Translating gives CASGQGQGYSYEQYF.

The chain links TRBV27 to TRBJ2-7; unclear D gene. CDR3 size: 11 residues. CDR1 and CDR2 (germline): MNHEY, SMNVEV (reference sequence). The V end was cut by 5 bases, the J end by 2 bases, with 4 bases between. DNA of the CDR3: TGTGCCAGCAGTCCTGCCTACGAGCAGTACTTC. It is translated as CASSPAYEQYF.

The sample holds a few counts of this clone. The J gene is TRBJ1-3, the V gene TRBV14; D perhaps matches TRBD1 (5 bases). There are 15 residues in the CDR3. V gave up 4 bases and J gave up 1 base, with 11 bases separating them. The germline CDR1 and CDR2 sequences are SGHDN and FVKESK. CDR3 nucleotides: TGTGCCAGCAGCCCCAGGGACGCATCTGGAAACACCATATATTTT. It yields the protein CASSPRDASGNTIYF. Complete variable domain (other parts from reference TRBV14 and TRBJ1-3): EAGVTQFPSHSVIEKGQTVTLRCDPISGHDNLYWYRRVMGKEIKFLLHFVKESKQDESGMPNNRFLAERTGGTYSTLKVQPAELEDSGVYFCASSPRDASGNTIYFGEGSWLTVV.

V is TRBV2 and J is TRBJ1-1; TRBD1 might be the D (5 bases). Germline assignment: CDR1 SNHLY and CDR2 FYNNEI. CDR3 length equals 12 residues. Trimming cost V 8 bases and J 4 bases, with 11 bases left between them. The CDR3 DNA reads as TGTGCCAGCGGACGGGGGGTCACTGAAGCTTTCTTT. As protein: CASGRGVTEAFF.

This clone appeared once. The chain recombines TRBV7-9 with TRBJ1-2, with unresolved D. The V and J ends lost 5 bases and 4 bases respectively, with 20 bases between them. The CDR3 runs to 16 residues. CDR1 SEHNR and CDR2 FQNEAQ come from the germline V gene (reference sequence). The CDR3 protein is CASSEADHGKTYGYTF. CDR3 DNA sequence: TGTGCCAGCAGCGAGGCAGACCATGGAAAGACCTATGGCTACACCTTC.

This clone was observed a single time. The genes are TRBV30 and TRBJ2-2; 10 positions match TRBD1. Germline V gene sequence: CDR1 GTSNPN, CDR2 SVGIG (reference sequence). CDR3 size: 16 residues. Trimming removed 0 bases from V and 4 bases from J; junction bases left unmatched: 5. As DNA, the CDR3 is TGTGCCTGGAGTGTCTGGGACAGGGGTCTCACCGGGGAGCTGTTTTTT. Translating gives CAWSVWDRGLTGELFF.

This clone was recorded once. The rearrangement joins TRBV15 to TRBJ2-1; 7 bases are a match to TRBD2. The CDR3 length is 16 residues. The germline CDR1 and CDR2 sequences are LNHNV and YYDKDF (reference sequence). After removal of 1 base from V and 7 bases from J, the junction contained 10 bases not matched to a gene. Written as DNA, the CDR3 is TGTGCCACCAGCAGAGGAAGAGGCGTGGGAGGGAATGAGCAGTTCTTC. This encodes CATSRGRGVGGNEQFF.

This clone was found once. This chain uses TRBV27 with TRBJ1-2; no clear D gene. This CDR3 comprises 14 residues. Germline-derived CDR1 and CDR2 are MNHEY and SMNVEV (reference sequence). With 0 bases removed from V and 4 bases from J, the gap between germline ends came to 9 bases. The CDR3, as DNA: TGTGCCAGCAGTTTATCGGGAGCGGGCTATGGCTACACCTTC. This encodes CASSLSGAGYGYTF.

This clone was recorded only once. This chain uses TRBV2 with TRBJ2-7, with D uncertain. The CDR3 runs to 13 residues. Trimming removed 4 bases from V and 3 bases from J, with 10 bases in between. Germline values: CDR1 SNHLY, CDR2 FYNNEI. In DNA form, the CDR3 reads TGTGCCAGCAGTGTAATCTCTTTCTACGAGCAGTACTTC. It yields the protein CASSVISFYEQYF.